The 26 T cell receptor beta chains below come from one sample, sequenced in a study of OX40 agonist ivuxolimab in advanced cancers. Only in-frame clones appear in the TCRdb table, and some are missing; sequencing was by immunoSEQ multiplex PCR. The repertoire holds some 28,000 clones, with around 88% as singletons. The material was CD4+ or CD8+ T cells sorted from blood, obtained in a trial of the OX40 agonist ivuxolimab. The receptors stem from an adult with an advanced solid tumor such as melanoma, head and neck, liver or kidney cancer.

The rearrangement uses TRBV27 and TRBJ2-5; possible D gene TRBD1, 5 bases. The V end lost 6 bases, the J end lost 5 bases, and 22 bases lay between the germline ends. From germline, CDR1 is MNHEY and CDR2 SMNVEV (reference sequence). The CDR3 spans 16 residues. This CDR3 is CASRIAPRVVVETQYF. The CDR3 nucleotides are TGTGCCAGCAGGATTGCCCCCAGGGTCGTCGTGGAGACCCAGTACTTC.

V and J are TRBV2 and TRBJ1-5; D unresolved. The CDR3 runs 14 residues. V gave up 3 bases and J gave up 8 bases, with 14 bases separating them. Looked up from germline, CDR1 is SNHLY and CDR2 is FYNNEI. The CDR3 nucleotides read TGTGCCAGCAGTGAGGTACTGGACGCGGAGCCCCAGCATTTT. Amino acid sequence: CASSEVLDAEPQHF.

The V gene is TRBV4-1, the J gene TRBJ2-7, with D unresolved. Looked up from germline, CDR1 is MGHRA and CDR2 is YSYEKL. The germline V and J ends were trimmed by 0 bases and 4 bases, with 7 bases remaining between them. The CDR3 covers 13 residues. Written as DNA, the CDR3 is TGCGCCAGCAGCCAAGAGTCAGAGTACGAGCAGTACTTC. Its protein is CASSQESEYEQYF.

The chain is built from TRBV11-2 and TRBJ1-4; a weak D match, TRBD1 (5 bases). The CDR3 loop spans 15 amino acids. V was trimmed by 7 bases and J by 7 bases, leaving 19 bases between them. Germline CDR1 SGHAT, CDR2 FQNNGV. CDR3 in DNA: TGTGCCAGCACCACACGGGGCAGGGCGCGTGAAAAACTGTTTTTT. It codes for CASTTRGRAREKLFF.

The chain couples TRBV7-6 to TRBJ2-5; D tentatively reads TRBD1 or TRBD2 (5 bases each). This CDR3 has 15 residues. Germline CDR1 is SGHVS and CDR2 is FNYEAQ. V was cut by 5 bases and J by 0 bases, with 13 bases left in between. CDR3 region: CASSQRWGNQETQYF. The CDR3 DNA follows: TGTGCCAGCAGCCAGAGGTGGGGGAACCAAGAGACCCAGTACTTC.

The chain is built from TRBV28 and TRBJ2-1; the D is unclear. The CDR3 loop spans 15 amino acids. CDR1 is MDHEN, CDR2 SYDVKM, per germline. The V end lost 8 bases, the J end lost 1 base, and 15 bases lay between the germline ends. The CDR3 here is CASHSRLDSYNEQFF. In DNA form, the CDR3 reads TGTGCCAGCCACTCTAGGCTGGATTCCTACAATGAGCAGTTCTTC.

The chain links TRBV10-2 to TRBJ2-3; D is ambiguous. This CDR3 comprises 14 residues. Between the trimmed V and J ends, which lost 0 bases and 5 bases, there was a span of 9 bases. Germline CDR1 reads WSHSY; CDR2 reads SAAADI. The CDR3 region has the DNA TGCGCCAGCAGTGAGTCGCTACGGTTAGATACGCAGTATTTT. This translates into CASSESLRLDTQYF.

The chain combines TRBV7-9 with TRBJ2-1, with a tentative D call TRBD1 (6 bases). This CDR3 contains 14 residues. Trimming removed 3 bases from V and 8 bases from J, with 14 bases in between. Germline V gene sequence: CDR1 SEHNR, CDR2 FQNEAQ (reference sequence). The CDR3 DNA is TGTGCCAGCAGCTTGCAAACAGGGTTAGATGAGCAGTTCTTC. It encodes CASSLQTGLDEQFF.

The chain couples TRBV7-9 to TRBJ2-1; 12 bases align to TRBD2. Germline trimming cut 3 bases from V and 9 bases from J; bases unmatched to any gene: 6. The germline gives CDR1 SEHNR, CDR2 FQNEAQ (reference sequence). The CDR3 is made up of 15 amino acids. CDR3 protein: CASSFPSGGALEQFF. Here the CDR3 DNA reads TGTGCCAGCAGCTTTCCTAGCGGGGGGGCCCTTGAGCAGTTCTTC. The full variable domain, rest sourced from reference TRBV7-9 and TRBJ2-1, is DTGVSQNPRHKITKRGQNVTFRCDPISEHNRLYWYRQTLGQGPEFLTYFQNEAQLEKSRLLSDRFSAERPKGSFSTLEIQRTEQGDSAMYLCASSFPSGGALEQFFGPGTRLTVL.

The chain recombines TRBV5-1 with TRBJ1-2; no reliable D call. The germline V and J ends were trimmed by 4 bases and 7 bases, with 11 bases remaining between them. Germline CDR1 is SGHRS and CDR2 is YFSETQ. This CDR3 region has 12 residues. The CDR3 DNA reads TGCGCCAGCAGCGCCGGATTGTTTGGCTACACCTTC. Protein: CASSAGLFGYTF.

The chain joins TRBV7-2 to TRBJ1-1; TRBD1 might be the D (6 bases). The CDR3 sequence is 15 residues long. V lost 2 bases and J 3 bases, leaving 13 bases between the germline ends. Per the germline V gene, CDR1 is SGHTA and CDR2 is FQGNSA. CDR3 DNA: TGTGCCAGCAGCTTACTGGGGAACAGGGACACTGAAGCTTTCTTT. Encoded protein: CASSLLGNRDTEAFF.

The chain uses TRBV5-6 and TRBJ2-7; D might be TRBD1 (5 bases). Trimming stripped 4 bases from V and 2 bases from J, with 10 bases between. There are 13 residues in the CDR3. Germline V gene sequence: CDR1 SGHDT, CDR2 YYEEEE. The CDR3 region is CASSLQGTYEQYF. The DNA of the CDR3 is TGTGCCAGCAGCCTTCAGGGAACCTACGAGCAGTACTTC.

The chain recombines TRBV11-3 with TRBJ2-1; tentatively, D is TRBD1 or TRBD2 (5 bases each). Germline CDR1 reads SGHNT; CDR2 reads YENEEA. The CDR3 is 15 residues long. V dropped 5 bases and J dropped 8 bases, with 19 bases sitting between them. CDR3: CASSLRNRRDDEQFF. CDR3 DNA: TGTGCCAGCAGCCTACGTAACCGACGGGACGATGAGCAGTTCTTC.

V and J are TRBV11-2 and TRBJ2-3; D remains ambiguous. Trimming removed 3 bases at V and 0 bases at J, with 13 bases between. CDR1 SGHAT and CDR2 FQNNGV come from the germline V gene. The CDR3 is 16 amino acids. CDR3 region: CASSFPDGASTDTQYF. Written as DNA, the CDR3 is TGTGCCAGCAGCTTCCCGGACGGCGCTAGCACAGATACGCAGTATTTT.

The chain couples TRBV4-1 to TRBJ2-3, with a tentative D call TRBD2 (5 bases). CDR3 length equals 15 residues. Trimming took 0 bases from V and 4 from J, leaving 11 bases between them. Germline CDR1 MGHRA, CDR2 YSYEKL. The CDR3 coding sequence is TGCGCCAGCAGCCAAGAGAGGGCAGACGCAGATACGCAGTATTTT. Residues: CASSQERADADTQYF.

J is TRBJ2-7 and V is TRBV10-3, with D possibly matching TRBD1 (5 bases). Germline CDR1 is ENHRY and CDR2 is SYGVKD. Between the trimmed V and J ends, which lost 0 bases and 1 base, there was a span of 13 bases. The CDR3 is 16 residues long. CDR3 residues: CAISESQGKGSYEQYF. CDR3 sequence (DNA): TGTGCCATCAGTGAGTCGCAGGGAAAAGGTTCCTACGAGCAGTACTTC.

J is TRBJ2-7 and V is TRBV19, with D possibly TRBD2 on 5 matching bases. This CDR3 comprises 13 residues. V dropped 3 bases and J dropped 6 bases, with 12 bases sitting between them. Germline values: CDR1 LNHDA, CDR2 SQIVND (reference sequence). DNA for the CDR3: TGTGCCAGTAGTATGTCTCGGGGATCCGAGCAGTACTTC. Translated, it gives CASSMSRGSEQYF.

This clone has only one observation. The chain joins TRBV29-1 to TRBJ2-6; D remains ambiguous. Trimming took off 3 bases at V and 3 bases at J, with 12 bases between the two ends. This CDR3 is built from 15 residues. The germline V gene encodes CDR1 SQVTM and CDR2 ANQGSEA. In DNA, the CDR3 is TGCAGCGTTGAGGTCATGAGAGTTGGGGCCAACGTCCTGACTTTC. It specifies CSVEVMRVGANVLTF.

V usage is TRBV27 and J usage is TRBJ2-7; the D is unclear. The CDR3 covers 15 residues. Per the germline V gene, CDR1 is MNHEY and CDR2 is SMNVEV (reference sequence). Trimming shortened V by 5 bases and J by 5 bases, and 19 bases separated the two germline ends. In DNA, the CDR3 is TGTGCCAGCAGTCCCCACCTGGGAACAGCCAACGAGCAGTACTTC. Its translation is CASSPHLGTANEQYF.

The chain uses TRBV27 and TRBJ1-2; D gene uncertain. Trimming cost V 0 bases and J 8 bases, with 13 bases left between them. CDR3 length: 14 amino acids. CDR1 MNHEY and CDR2 SMNVEV come from the germline V gene (reference sequence). CDR3 coding DNA: TGTGCCAGCAGTTTATCGGTCAGGATGAGGGGCTACACCTTC. Its translation: CASSLSVRMRGYTF.

The gene calls are TRBV27 and TRBJ2-7; TRBD1 agrees at 10 bases. The CDR3 is 16 amino acids. Germline loops: CDR1 MNHEY, CDR2 SMNVEV (reference sequence). V shed 5 bases and J 1 base; nucleotides not matched to a gene: 8. The CDR3 DNA reads as TGTGCCAGCAGTCCCACGGCGGGACAGGGGTCCTACGAGCAGTACTTC. Translated, it gives CASSPTAGQGSYEQYF.

This clone was seen a single time. The genes are TRBV2 and TRBJ1-2, with 9 nucleotides matching TRBD1. The CDR3 length is 14 residues. The junction had 3 bases not matched to a gene; V was cut back by 1 base and J by 6 bases. Germline V gene lookup returns CDR1 SNHLY and CDR2 FYNNEI. CDR3 sequence (DNA): TGTGCCAGCAGTGAAGTGACAGGGGGGCATGGCTACACCTTC. This gives the protein CASSEVTGGHGYTF.

The gene calls are TRBV13 and TRBJ2-7; no reliable D call. The germline V and J ends were trimmed by 5 bases and 6 bases, with 14 bases remaining between them. Germline CDR1 and CDR2: PRHDT and FYEKMQ (reference sequence). The CDR3 length is 13 residues. In DNA, the CDR3 is TGTGCCAGCAGCCCGTACGGTCCCTCCGAGCAGTACTTC. This translates into CASSPYGPSEQYF.

The chain uses TRBV28 and TRBJ1-2, with unresolved D. This CDR3 has 14 amino acids. The germline gives CDR1 MDHEN, CDR2 SYDVKM. Trimming took 5 bases from V and 4 from J, leaving 14 bases between them. The CDR3 sequence: CASSPIRGFYGYTF. CDR3 DNA sequence: TGTGCCAGCAGTCCCATCCGGGGATTCTATGGCTACACCTTC.

The chain recombines TRBV7-9 with TRBJ2-2; tentative D call: TRBD1 (5 bases). Looked up from germline, CDR1 is SEHNR and CDR2 is FQNEAQ (reference sequence). CDR3 length: 12 amino acids. V gave up 5 bases and J gave up 6 bases, with 7 bases separating them. CDR3 in amino acids: CASSGHSGELFF. CDR3 DNA sequence: TGTGCCAGCAGCGGACACTCCGGGGAGCTGTTTTTT.

This clone has a handful of counts. The chain combines TRBV5-1 with TRBJ2-1; D may be TRBD1 (6 bases). This CDR3 spans 13 amino acids. V shed 8 bases and J shed 1 base, with 10 bases lying between them. Per germline, CDR1 SGHRS and CDR2 YFSETQ. The CDR3 DNA is TGCGCCAGTCGACAGGAGTCCTACAATGAGCAGTTCTTC. Its protein product is CASRQESYNEQFF.